The 18 T cell receptor beta chains below all came from one sample that was sequenced in a study of blood T cell repertoires in COVID-19. Generated by immunoSEQ multiplex PCR, the TCRdb table keeps only in-frame clones and is missing some. The data hold about 290,000 clones, with 89% observed a single time. Sample: PBMCs or T cells enriched from blood (not recorded which). These receptor sequences come from a woman in her forties who had recovered from COVID-19.

This sequence joins TRBV30 and TRBJ1-6, with no clear D. Germline lookup yields CDR1 GTSNPN and CDR2 SVGIG (reference sequence). The CDR3 runs to 14 residues. The V and J ends lost 7 bases and 7 bases respectively, with 17 bases between them. CDR3 protein: CASAPTVPNSPLHF. The CDR3 DNA sequence: TGTGCCTCCGCCCCCACAGTCCCGAATTCACCCCTCCACTTT.

V usage is TRBV5-1 and J usage is TRBJ1-4, with a tentative D call TRBD1 (6 bases). CDR1 is SGHRS and CDR2 is YFSETQ in the germline V gene. The CDR3 contains 16 residues. Trimming removed 1 base at V and 0 bases at J, with 10 bases between. The CDR3 region is CASSLSGVATNEKLFF. CDR3 DNA: TGCGCCAGCAGCTTGTCAGGGGTTGCAACTAATGAAAAACTGTTTTTT.

The chain recombines TRBV9 with TRBJ1-1; D remains ambiguous. Germline CDR1 is SGDLS and CDR2 is YYNGEE. The CDR3 is 14 amino acids. V was shortened by 0 bases and J by 5 bases, with 11 bases between the two germline ends. CDR3 DNA: TGTGCCAGCAGCGTAGGCCCCGCCGGGACTGAAGCTTTCTTT. It specifies CASSVGPAGTEAFF.

The rearrangement links TRBV18 to TRBJ2-5; tentative D call: TRBD1 (6 bases). Trimming stripped 3 bases from V and 4 bases from J, with 18 bases between. This CDR3 comprises 16 residues. Germline CDR1 KGHSH, CDR2 LQKENI. CDR3 DNA sequence: TGTGCCAGCTCACCGGTCTTCGGGGAACAGGGAGAGACCCAGTACTTC. This sequence encodes CASSPVFGEQGETQYF.

The sample holds one count of this clone. This chain uses TRBV5-6 with TRBJ2-1; 8 bases match TRBD1. Per germline, CDR1 SGHDT and CDR2 YYEEEE. The CDR3 loop spans 13 amino acids. Trimming took 4 bases from V and 10 from J; bases not matched to a gene: 7. The CDR3 loop reads CASSRDRGGEQFF. The CDR3 DNA is TGTGCCAGCAGCCGTGACAGGGGCGGGGAGCAGTTCTTC. Drawing the rest from reference TRBV5-6 and TRBJ2-1, the complete variable domain is DAGVTQSPTHLIKTRGQQVTLRCSPKSGHDTVSWYQQALGQGPQFIFQYYEEEERQRGNFPDRFSGHQFPNYSSELNVNALLLGDSALYLCASSRDRGGEQFFGPGTRLTVL.

The gene calls are TRBV5-1 and TRBJ1-2; no clear D. Germline V lookup: CDR1 SGHRS, CDR2 YFSETQ. This CDR3 spans 14 amino acids. V lost 3 bases and J lost 5, with 14 bases in between. CDR3 amino acids: CASSYEGGDYGYTF. The CDR3 DNA sequence: TGCGCCAGCAGCTACGAGGGTGGGGATTATGGCTACACCTTC. The whole variable domain, filled in from reference TRBV5-1 and TRBJ1-2, reads KAGVTQTPRYLIKTRGQQVTLSCSPISGHRSVSWYQQTPGQGLQFLFEYFSETQRNKGNFPGRFSGRQFSNSRSEMNVSTLELGDSALYLCASSYEGGDYGYTFGSGTRLTVV.

The gene calls are TRBV5-1 and TRBJ2-1; D might be TRBD2 (5 bases). The CDR3 sequence is 15 residues long. The ends were cut back, 4 bases at V and 0 bases at J, with 11 bases in the middle. Germline values: CDR1 SGHRS, CDR2 YFSETQ. CDR3 DNA sequence: TGCGCCAGCAGCCCTCAGCGGAGCTCCTACAATGAGCAGTTCTTC. Residues: CASSPQRSSYNEQFF. The whole variable domain, filled in from reference TRBV5-1 and TRBJ2-1, reads KAGVTQTPRYLIKTRGQQVTLSCSPISGHRSVSWYQQTPGQGLQFLFEYFSETQRNKGNFPGRFSGRQFSNSRSEMNVSTLELGDSALYLCASSPQRSSYNEQFFGPGTRLTVL.

The genes are TRBV14 and TRBJ1-1, with D unclear. Germline CDR1 and CDR2: SGHDN and FVKESK. This CDR3 is 14 amino acids long. V lost 4 bases, J lost 0 bases, and 9 bases lay in between. The CDR3 DNA reads TGTGCCAGCAGCCCACTAGGAGTGAACACTGAAGCTTTCTTT. Translation gives CASSPLGVNTEAFF.

The chain couples TRBV3-1 (or the pseudogene TRBV3-2) to TRBJ1-6; D remains ambiguous. Germline loops: CDR1 LGHDT, CDR2 YNNKEL (reference sequence). The CDR3 loop spans 12 amino acids. Trimming removed 4 bases at V and 9 bases at J, with 7 bases between. CDR3 coding DNA: TGTGCCAGCAGCCCCTCAGGTTCACCCCTCCACTTT. Encoded protein: CASSPSGSPLHF.

The chain carries TRBV7-9 and TRBJ2-3; D is perhaps TRBD2 (7 bases). Germline CDR1 is SEHNR and CDR2 is FQNEAQ (reference sequence). The length of the CDR3 is 15 residues. V gave up 2 bases and J gave up 6 bases, with 15 bases separating them. This chain's CDR3 is CASSLFAGAGDTQYF. The CDR3 DNA sequence: TGTGCCAGCAGCTTATTCGCGGGGGCGGGGGATACGCAGTATTTT. Complete variable domain (other parts from reference TRBV7-9 and TRBJ2-3): DTGVSQNPRHKITKRGQNVTFRCDPISEHNRLYWYRQTLGQGPEFLTYFQNEAQLEKSRLLSDRFSAERPKGSFSTLEIQRTEQGDSAMYLCASSLFAGAGDTQYFGPGTRLTVL.

The gene calls are TRBV27 and TRBJ1-1; D is ambiguous. CDR1 is MNHEY, CDR2 SMNVEV, per germline (reference sequence). With 6 bases removed from V and 1 base from J, the gap between germline ends came to 12 bases. The CDR3 is 14 amino acids. The CDR3: CASSPWQANTEAFF. The CDR3 region has the DNA TGTGCCAGCAGCCCATGGCAGGCGAACACTGAAGCTTTCTTT.

CDR3 sequence reads: CASSTTGTSNSPLHF. For the CDR3, the DNA is TGTGCCAGCAGTACCACCGGGACAAGTAATTCACCCCTCCACTTT. V is TRBV6-5 and J is TRBJ1-6, with D tentatively TRBD1 (6 bases). CDR1 MNHEY and CDR2 SVGAGI come from the germline V gene. This CDR3 has 15 amino acids. V was trimmed by 5 bases and J by 6 bases, leaving 14 bases between them.

This chain joins TRBV7-2 and TRBJ1-5; 8 bases map to TRBD1. J lost 3 bases, V lost 5 bases, and 6 bases had no gene match. CDR3 size: 15 residues. From germline, CDR1 is SGHTA and CDR2 FQGNSA. CDR3 nucleotides: TGTGCCAGCAGCCGGTGGACAGGGTACAATCAGCCCCAGCATTTT. Its protein is CASSRWTGYNQPQHF.

This clone appeared a single time. V gene TRBV21-1 combines with J gene TRBJ1-1; TRBD1 is the table's D call, not checked against the DNA. TRBV21-1 is labeled a pseudogene. This CDR3 contains 14 residues. CDR3 loop: CASSSKGPQGPAFF. The CDR3 nucleotides are TGTGCCAGCAGCTCAAAGGGGCCACAGGGGCCGGCTTTCTTT.

This chain uses TRBV12-5 with TRBJ1-2; no reliable D call. V was cut by 2 bases and J by 10 bases, with 8 bases left in between. Germline lookup yields CDR1 LGHNT and CDR2 FRNRAP. This CDR3 is 11 amino acids long. The CDR3 region has the DNA TGTGCTAGTGGTTTGTGGGAGGACTACACCTTC. This codes for CASGLWEDYTF.

The chain couples TRBV2 to TRBJ2-7; the D is unclear. In germline, CDR1 is SNHLY, CDR2 FYNNEI. CDR3 length equals 13 residues. The V gene lost 4 bases and the J gene lost 3 bases, with 10 bases spanning the gap. The CDR3 DNA follows: TGTGCCAGCAGTGTGGAACAGCTCTACGAGCAGTACTTC. Protein product: CASSVEQLYEQYF.

This chain joins TRBV7-9 and TRBJ1-1, with TRBD1 identical over 7 bases. Germline CDR1 and CDR2: SEHNR and FQNEAQ (reference sequence). This CDR3 contains 15 residues. Trimming took 5 bases from V and 0 from J; bases not matched to a gene: 6. CDR3 loop: CASSEWTGMNTEAFF. In nucleotides, the CDR3 is TGTGCCAGCAGCGAATGGACAGGCATGAACACTGAAGCTTTCTTT.

The chain employs TRBV12-3 or TRBV12-4 and TRBJ2-7; tentative D call: TRBD2 (5 bases). Trimming shortened V by 3 bases and J by 1 base, and 7 bases separated the two germline ends. CDR3 size: 13 residues. The CDR3 region is CASSFGDSYEQYF. The DNA of the CDR3 is TGTGCCAGCAGTTTCGGGGATTCCTACGAGCAGTACTTC.